One and the same sample provided the 27 T cell receptor beta chains below, sequenced in a study of shared clonotypes between healthy human individuals. Sequenced by immunoSEQ multiplex PCR; TCRdb stores in-frame clones only, minus some. Altogether more than 2 million clones are present, 85% to 95% being singletons, with the ten largest covering 0.13%. Specimen: naive CD4+ T cells sorted from blood. Noted subset: CD45RA+ positively selected. The receptors come from a man aged 18 to 30 in good health.

The V call is TRBV5-1, the J call TRBJ2-1; 10 bases match TRBD1. Germline-derived CDR1 and CDR2 are SGHRS and YFSETQ. The CDR3 extends over 15 amino acids. After removal of 6 bases from V and 4 bases from J, the junction contained 7 bases not matched to a gene. CDR3 amino acids: CASTNTGQGYNEQFF. CDR3 sequence (DNA): TGCGCCAGCACGAATACGGGACAGGGGTACAATGAGCAGTTCTTC.

This clone has more than one count but fewer than ten. The same CDR3 arises from other DNA sequences in this sample as well. This chain uses TRBV2 with TRBJ2-5, with 7 nucleotides matching TRBD1. Trimming cost V 6 bases and J 2 bases; bases outside gene matches: 3. Germline CDR1 reads SNHLY; CDR2 reads FYNNEI. This CDR3 has 13 amino acids. CDR3 sequence (DNA): TGTGCCAGCAGCCGACAGGGACAAGAGACCCAGTACTTC. Its protein product is CASSRQGQETQYF.

V is TRBV28 and J is TRBJ1-1, with D maybe TRBD1 (6 bases). Trimming pared 6 bases from V and 1 base from J, leaving 15 bases between. This CDR3 spans 15 amino acids. Germline V gene lookup returns CDR1 MDHEN and CDR2 SYDVKM. In DNA, the CDR3 is TGTGCCAGCAGCCGGGGGGCCAAGGGGAACACTGAAGCTTTCTTT. Protein: CASSRGAKGNTEAFF.

The chain joins TRBV10-2 to TRBJ1-2; D is ambiguous. The length of the CDR3 is 15 residues. In germline, CDR1 is WSHSY, CDR2 SAAADI. Trimming cost V 4 bases and J 4 bases, with 16 bases left between them. As DNA, the CDR3 is TGCGCCAGCAGTGGAAAGACCCCGAGCCCCTATGGCTACACCTTC. Protein product: CASSGKTPSPYGYTF.

This chain connects TRBV6-1 to TRBJ1-2; 8 bases map to TRBD1. CDR1 and CDR2 from the germline V gene are MNHNS and SASEGT. J gave up 6 bases and V 3 bases, and 6 bases lay outside the gene matches. CDR3 size: 14 residues. CDR3 sequence: CASSDDRGANGYTF. The CDR3 DNA reads as TGTGCCAGCAGTGACGACAGGGGAGCCAATGGCTACACCTTC.

V is TRBV6-1 and J is TRBJ1-4; no reliable D call. The germline CDR1 and CDR2 sequences are MNHNS and SASEGT. The CDR3 sequence is 14 residues long. Trimming took 4 bases from V and 4 from J, leaving 10 bases between them. In DNA, the CDR3 is TGTGCCAGCAGTGGACACCATCATAATGAAAAACTGTTTTTT. Translated: CASSGHHHNEKLFF.

The chain joins TRBV7-2 to TRBJ1-5; D is ambiguous. The CDR3 totals 14 residues. V was clipped by 6 bases and J by 4 bases, with 13 bases between them. Looked up from germline, CDR1 is SGHTA and CDR2 is FQGNSA. CDR3 region: CASSLSPFNQPQHF. CDR3 DNA sequence: TGTGCCAGCAGTTTAAGCCCCTTTAATCAGCCCCAGCATTTT.

The chain recombines TRBV5-1 with TRBJ1-2; TRBD1 matches at 8 bases. The CDR3 is 14 amino acids. V was clipped by 2 bases and J by 4 bases; unmatched bases: 4. CDR1 and CDR2 from the germline V gene are SGHRS and YFSETQ. The CDR3 DNA is TGCGCCAGCAGCTTACAGGGGGACGGCTATGGCTACACCTTC. This sequence encodes CASSLQGDGYGYTF.

The J gene is TRBJ1-1, the V gene TRBV6-5; D call uncertain. Trimming took off 6 bases at V and 0 bases at J, with 14 bases between the two ends. The CDR3 is made up of 15 amino acids. Germline V CDR1 and CDR2: MNHEY, SVGAGI. CDR3 amino acids: CASSTSGTMNTEAFF. The CDR3, as DNA: TGTGCCAGCAGCACCTCGGGCACTATGAACACTGAAGCTTTCTTT.

The J gene is TRBJ2-3, the V gene TRBV11-2, with 8 bases that match TRBD2. Germline CDR1 reads SGHAT; CDR2 reads FQNNGV. Losses at the gene ends were 5 bases for V and 4 bases for J; bases not matched to a gene: 8. The CDR3 has 15 amino acids. CDR3 amino acids: CASSLGLASPDTQYF. The CDR3 region has the DNA TGTGCCAGCAGCCTAGGACTAGCCTCCCCAGATACGCAGTATTTT.

This sequence joins TRBV27 and TRBJ2-3; possible D gene TRBD2, 5 bases. CDR1 and CDR2 (germline): MNHEY, SMNVEV (reference sequence). The CDR3 loop spans 14 amino acids. The V end was cut by 3 bases, the J end by 6 bases, with 13 bases between. The CDR3 DNA sequence: TGTGCCAGCAGTTTGAACCGGGGTGAGGATACGCAGTATTTT. Amino acid sequence: CASSLNRGEDTQYF.

The chain uses TRBV5-1 and TRBJ1-3; D might be TRBD1 (5 bases). This CDR3 has 15 residues. Germline V gene sequence: CDR1 SGHRS, CDR2 YFSETQ. V was pared by 4 bases and J by 4 bases, with 15 bases between. The DNA for the CDR3 is TGCGCCAGCAGCGCGACGCCAGGGCCCGGAAACACCATATATTTT. It specifies CASSATPGPGNTIYF.

V usage is TRBV6-5 and J usage is TRBJ1-4, with 8 bases identical to TRBD1. The CDR3 consists of 14 residues. Germline V gene data show CDR1 as MNHEY and CDR2 as SVGAGI. V shed 6 bases, J shed 4 bases, and the junction held 4 bases outside the gene matches. As DNA, the CDR3 is TGTGCCAGCAGCGGGGACAGGATTAATGAAAAACTGTTTTTT. It is translated as CASSGDRINEKLFF.

The gene calls are TRBV11-2 and TRBJ1-2, with 11 bases lining up with TRBD1. The CDR3 runs to 16 residues. J lost 4 bases, V lost 4 bases, and 8 bases had no gene match. Germline CDR1 SGHAT, CDR2 FQNNGV. The DNA of the CDR3 is TGTGCCAGCAGCTCCCGGACAGGGGGCGCGGTCTATGGCTACACCTTC. It translates to CASSSRTGGAVYGYTF.

V gene TRBV4-1 combines with J gene TRBJ2-3; a weak D match, TRBD2 (5 bases). The CDR3 length is 15 residues. Germline CDR1 MGHRA, CDR2 YSYEKL. Trimming removed 0 bases at V and 4 bases at J, with 11 bases between. The DNA of the CDR3 is TGCGCCAGCAGCCAAGAGGTGGGAGCTGCAGATACGCAGTATTTT. It translates to CASSQEVGAADTQYF.

In the case of this clone: This CDR3 is also generated by other DNA sequences in the sample. The chain couples TRBV10-3 to TRBJ2-7; no definite D call. V was cut by 4 bases and J by 2 bases, with 6 bases left in between. The CDR3 runs to 12 residues. CDR1 and CDR2 (germline): ENHRY, SYGVKD. The CDR3 region is CAISGLAYEQYF. The CDR3 nucleotides read TGTGCCATCAGTGGGCTAGCCTACGAGCAGTACTTC.

The chain joins TRBV10-3 to TRBJ2-3, with 12 bases fitting TRBD2. The V and J ends lost 3 bases and 0 bases, in that order; junction bases with no gene match: 4. This CDR3 contains 17 residues. CDR1 and CDR2 from the germline V gene are ENHRY and SYGVKD. CDR3 nucleotide sequence: TGTGCCATCAGTGAAGGACTAGCGGGGACTAGCACAGATACGCAGTATTTT. As protein: CAISEGLAGTSTDTQYF.

CDR3 amino acids: CASSEAGQSMYEQYF. In DNA form, the CDR3 reads TGTGCCAGCAGTGAAGCGGGACAATCTATGTACGAGCAGTACTTC. The rearrangement uses TRBV6-1 and TRBJ2-7, with D possibly being TRBD1 (6 bases). The V gene lost 0 bases and the J gene lost 4 bases, with 13 bases spanning the gap. Germline V lookup: CDR1 MNHNS, CDR2 SASEGT. The CDR3 has 15 amino acids.

The gene calls are TRBV6-1 and TRBJ2-3; 7 bases are a match to TRBD2. Germline V gives CDR1 MNHNS, CDR2 SASEGT. The CDR3 runs 15 residues. Losses at the gene ends were 8 bases for V and 2 bases for J; bases not matched to a gene: 10. In nucleotides, the CDR3 is TGTGCCAGCCTGAATGGGGAGGGGTTCACAGATACGCAGTATTTT. It encodes CASLNGEGFTDTQYF.

This chain links TRBV30 with TRBJ1-4; D call uncertain. Trimming pared 0 bases from V and 4 bases from J, leaving 15 bases between. The CDR3 length is 16 residues. Germline CDR1 reads GTSNPN; CDR2 reads SVGIG (reference sequence). The CDR3 coding sequence is TGTGCCTGGAGTGTACCCCGTTACAGTCTTAATGAAAAACTGTTTTTT. Amino acids: CAWSVPRYSLNEKLFF.

On this clone: Other DNA sequences in this specimen translate into the identical CDR3. The rearrangement uses TRBV6-5 and TRBJ1-6; no firm D call. The germline V gene encodes CDR1 MNHEY and CDR2 SVGAGI. V was clipped by 8 bases and J by 6 bases, with 11 bases between them. This CDR3 contains 13 residues. The CDR3 loop reads CASGRTGNSPLHF. The CDR3 bases are TGTGCCAGCGGACGGACCGGTAATTCACCCCTCCACTTT.

The CDR3: CASSQPRWIRVEEQYF. In DNA, the CDR3 is TGTGCCAGCAGCCAGCCTAGGTGGATCAGGGTTGAAGAGCAGTACTTC. The V gene is TRBV5-6, the J gene TRBJ2-7; possible D gene TRBD1, 5 bases. Trimming removed 4 bases at V and 7 bases at J, with 24 bases between. The CDR3 extends over 16 amino acids. The germline gives CDR1 SGHDT, CDR2 YYEEEE.

The chain recombines TRBV7-2 with TRBJ2-7; D uncertain. Per the germline V gene, CDR1 is SGHTA and CDR2 is FQGNSA. The CDR3 extends over 13 amino acids. V lost 3 bases and J 0 bases, leaving 6 bases between the germline ends. The CDR3 reads CASSFVSSYEQYF. CDR3 DNA: TGTGCCAGCAGCTTTGTTAGCTCCTACGAGCAGTACTTC.

The V and J genes are TRBV14 and TRBJ2-7; D unresolved. There are 12 residues in the CDR3. Trimming stripped 4 bases from V and 1 base from J, with 5 bases between. Germline loops: CDR1 SGHDN, CDR2 FVKESK. Written as DNA, the CDR3 is TGTGCCAGCAGCCCCGGATCCTACGAGCAGTACTTC. Residues: CASSPGSYEQYF.

The chain is built from TRBV5-4 and TRBJ2-3; D is perhaps TRBD2 (6 bases). Trimming took 4 bases from V and 5 from J, leaving 17 bases between them. Germline V lookup: CDR1 SGHNT, CDR2 YYREEE (reference sequence). This CDR3 is 15 amino acids long. The DNA for the CDR3 is TGTGCCAGCAGCCCCGGGACTTCGCCCGTAGATACGCAGTATTTT. The encoded protein is CASSPGTSPVDTQYF.

The chain couples TRBV9 to TRBJ2-5; tentative D call: TRBD1 (6 bases). This CDR3 comprises 13 residues. Trimming took 3 bases from V and 4 from J, leaving 10 bases between them. Germline CDR1 and CDR2: SGDLS and YYNGEE. The CDR3 sequence is CASSDRVTETQYF. CDR3 coding DNA: TGTGCCAGCAGCGACAGGGTGACAGAGACCCAGTACTTC. The whole variable domain, remainder taken from reference TRBV9 and TRBJ2-5, is DSGVTQTPKHLITATGQRVTLRCSPRSGDLSVYWYQQSLDQGLQFLIQYYNGEERAKGNILERFSAQQFPDLHSELNLSSLELGDSALYFCASSDRVTETQYFGPGTRLLVL.

This chain uses TRBV28 with TRBJ2-6, with 8 bases matching TRBD1. The germline gives CDR1 MDHEN, CDR2 SYDVKM. Unmatched junction bases numbered 5, after V lost 3 bases and J lost 1 base. The CDR3 covers 17 residues. This chain's CDR3 is CASSFAGGFSGANVLTF. The CDR3 DNA sequence: TGTGCCAGCAGTTTTGCAGGGGGCTTTTCTGGGGCCAACGTCCTGACTTTC.